This T cell receptor beta chain was found in a study of graft-versus-host responses after intestinal transplantation. Study as a whole: Anti-thymocyte globulin induction, then tacrolimus and steroids for two to four years, went to all recipients.

Study-wide points: GvH clones were found in recipient marrow; some appeared first in ileum or blood. Early post-transplant HvG declines tracked with peak circulating GvH clone levels.

Profiled with immunoSEQ multiplex PCR; TCRdb holds only in-frame clones, not every one. Of nearly 9,500 clones in the sample, 30% to 35% are singletons; the top ten hold 3%. This clone is labeled large. The plating included roughly 200,000 irradiated, violet-dye-labeled stimulator cells together with roughly 200,000 CFSE-labeled responder cells. After the reaction, proliferating CFSE-low CD3+CD4+ and CD3+CD8+ responders were sorted. Here the sequenced sample was alloreactive CD8+ T cells from a mixed lymphocyte reaction culture, taken before transplantation. The subset: CFSE-low proliferating T cells sorted from roughly 6-day pre-transplant mixed lymphocyte reaction (GvH or HvG direction). The TCR sequence derives from a human patient who was an organ donor for intestinal transplantation.

In DNA, the CDR3 is TGCGCCAGCACACCCGGGACAGGGTCCTACGAGCAGTACTTC. This encodes CASTPGTGSYEQYF. The chain joins TRBV5-1 to TRBJ2-7, with TRBD1 matching 9 bases. Germline V gene sequence: CDR1 SGHRS, CDR2 YFSETQ. The junction had 5 bases not matched to a gene; V was cut back by 6 bases and J by 1 base. The CDR3 runs to 14 residues.